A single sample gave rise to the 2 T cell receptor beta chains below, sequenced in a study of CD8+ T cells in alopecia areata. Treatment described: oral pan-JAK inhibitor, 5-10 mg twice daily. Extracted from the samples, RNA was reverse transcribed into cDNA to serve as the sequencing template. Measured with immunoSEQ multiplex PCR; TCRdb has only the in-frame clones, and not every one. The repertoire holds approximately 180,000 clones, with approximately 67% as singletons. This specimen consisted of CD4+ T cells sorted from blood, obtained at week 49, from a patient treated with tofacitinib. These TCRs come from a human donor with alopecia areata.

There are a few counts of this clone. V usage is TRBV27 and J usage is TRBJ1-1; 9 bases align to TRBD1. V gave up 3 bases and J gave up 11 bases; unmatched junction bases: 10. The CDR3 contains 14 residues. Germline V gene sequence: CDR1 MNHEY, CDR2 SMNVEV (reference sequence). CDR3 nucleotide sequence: TGTGCCAGCAGTTTGACAGGGGGAATTGGATCGGCTTTCTTT. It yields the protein CASSLTGGIGSAFF.

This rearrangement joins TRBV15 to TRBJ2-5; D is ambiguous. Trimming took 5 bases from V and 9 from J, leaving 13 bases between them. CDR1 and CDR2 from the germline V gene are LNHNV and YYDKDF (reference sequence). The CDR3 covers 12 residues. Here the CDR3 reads CATSYYTGAQYF. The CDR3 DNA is TGTGCCACCAGCTATTATACTGGGGCCCAGTACTTC.